The 15 T cell receptor beta chains listed next were all sequenced from one sample in a study of tissue T cells after allogeneic stem cell transplantation (dated by TCRdb to 2022 to 2024). Library generation was performed with the immunoSEQ multiplex PCR assay. The clones in this table, taken by TCRdb from immuneACCESS, are in-frame only. Not every clone is retained; where verified, under half of the shortfall comes from an unresolved V gene, and the cause of the rest is unknown. Counted in this sample were just over 8,500 clones; 40% to 50% of them appeared once. Roughly 1.5% of the sample goes to the ten largest clones. The time point label, read with the paper, signifies: mouse harvest day 7 after allogeneic transplant. Mouse grafts combined 10^7 T-cell-depleted bone marrow cells with 10^6 splenic CD5+ T cells, given via tail vein injection. Sample: skin. The receptors were sampled from a female BALB/c mouse given C57BL/6 T cells with graft-versus-host disease after an allogeneic hematopoietic cell transplant.

This clone was recorded a few times. The genes and germline here are from mouse. The CDR3 extends 1 residue past the end of the read, so its final part is completed from the germline J gene. V usage is TRBV17 and J usage is TRBJ1-1; TRBD1 aligns across 9 bases. This CDR3 spans 15 amino acids. Germline V gene lookup returns CDR1 MNHDT and CDR2 YYDKIL. With V trimmed by 2 bases and J by 4 bases, 5 bases remained unmatched. The CDR3 bases that were read are TGTGCTAGCAGTAGATTCCGGGACAGGGCCACAGAAGTCTTC. Protein product: CASSRFRDRATEVF. The whole CDR3 protein reads CASSRFRDRATEVFF.

Points on this clone: Gene names follow the mouse nomenclature. The read stops 1 residue short of the end of the CDR3; the missing end is completed from the germline J gene. The chain links TRBV20 to TRBJ2-5, with 8 bases lining up with TRBD2. This CDR3 is built from 15 residues. Germline V gene lookup returns CDR1 GFQATS and CDR2 STVNSAI. Trimming took 1 base from V and 2 from J; bases not matched to a gene: 5. The CDR3 sequence: CGARVWGVSQDTQYF. CDR3 bases read: TGTGGTGCTAGGGTCTGGGGGGTAAGCCAAGACACCCAGTAC.

Notes on this clone: All gene names here are mouse names. The CDR3 extends 1 residue past the end of the read, so its final part is completed from the germline J gene. Other DNA sequences from this sample encode an identical CDR3 as well. The rearrangement links TRBV26 to TRBJ2-7; the D gene is possibly TRBD1 (5 bases). V lost 2 bases to trimming and J lost 4 bases, with 6 bases between them. The CDR3 spans 12 residues. Looked up from germline, CDR1 is KGHPV and CDR2 is FQNQEV (reference sequence). The CDR3 region is CASSLGQYEQYF. The covered CDR3 bases are TGTGCCAGCAGTCTGGGACAATATGAACAGTAC.

Comment on this clone: The gene symbols are mouse symbols. The read halts 1 residue ahead of the CDR3 end, with the missing end drawn from the germline J gene. The chain carries TRBV4 and TRBJ2-5; D is tentatively TRBD1 or TRBD2 (5 bases each). Germline-derived CDR1 and CDR2 are LGHDT and YNNKQL (reference sequence). This CDR3 is built from 14 residues. Deletions cut 5 bases from V and 2 bases from J, with 11 bases between. The CDR3 DNA, read in part, is TGTGCCAGCAGCCCAGGGTGGGGCCAAGACACCCAGTAC. Translated, it gives CASSPGWGQDTQY. The complete CDR3 sequence is CASSPGWGQDTQYF.

In regard to this clone: These gene names are mouse names. The CDR3 goes on 1 residue after the read ends, and that part is filled in from the germline J gene. V is TRBV26 and J is TRBJ1-3, with D possibly TRBD1 on 5 matching bases. Trimming stripped 4 bases from V and 0 bases from J, with 7 bases between. Germline CDR1 and CDR2: KGHPV and FQNQEV (reference sequence). The CDR3 totals 14 residues. The CDR3 here is CASSPGVSGNTLYF. The DNA read from the CDR3 is TGTGCCAGCAGTCCGGGGGTTTCTGGAAATACGCTCTAT.

With respect to this clone: Gene labels here are mouse ones. The read ends 1 residue early relative to the CDR3; the germline J gene fills the gap. This chain connects TRBV26 to TRBJ1-4; D possibly corresponds to TRBD1 (6 bases). Germline V gene sequence: CDR1 KGHPV, CDR2 FQNQEV (reference sequence). This CDR3 comprises 13 residues. The V gene lost 5 bases and the J gene lost 5 bases, with 9 bases spanning the gap. Here the CDR3 reads CASSLGQNERLFF. CDR3 bases read: TGTGCCAGCAGTTTGGGACAAAACGAAAGATTATTT.

A remark on this clone: Gene names and germline match the mouse. Read sequence stops 1 residue before the CDR3 end, and the germline J gene provides the missing end. The V gene is TRBV16, the J gene TRBJ1-4; perhaps TRBD1 as D (6 bases). V was pared by 5 bases and J by 2 bases, with 12 bases between. CDR1 and CDR2 from the germline V gene are SGHSA and FRNQAP. The CDR3 consists of 15 residues. CDR3 DNA, as far as it was read: TGTGCAAGCAGCCTTACGGGGGCCTCCAACGAAAGATTATTT. Its translation is CASSLTGASNERLF. The entire CDR3 sequence reads CASSLTGASNERLFF.

For this clone: The genes are named according to mouse. From the germline J gene comes the end of the CDR3, since the read stops 1 residue before it. The gene calls are TRBV13-2 and TRBJ2-4; 7 nucleotides agree with TRBD2. This CDR3 spans 15 amino acids. Germline CDR1 NNHNN, CDR2 SYGAGS (reference sequence). V shed 2 bases and J 4 bases; nucleotides not matched to a gene: 7. The CDR3 DNA, read in part, is TGTGCCAGCGGTGAGCGGAGACTGGGAGAAAACACCTTGTAC. Translating gives CASGERRLGENTLY. The full CDR3 is CASGERRLGENTLYF.

This clone was seen just once. All gene names here are mouse names. The CDR3 end falls 1 residue outside the read, so it is completed with the germline J gene. This chain joins TRBV26 and TRBJ2-1, with 7 bases identical to TRBD1. CDR3 length equals 13 residues. V shed 4 bases, J shed 3 bases, and the junction held 0 bases outside the gene matches. The germline V gene has CDR1 KGHPV and CDR2 FQNQEV (reference sequence). CDR3 bases read: TGTGCCAGCAGTCGACAGGGCTATGCTGAGCAGTTC. Its translation is CASSRQGYAEQF. The full CDR3 protein is CASSRQGYAEQFF. Full variable domain (outside the CDR3, taken from reference TRBV26 and TRBJ2-1): NSKVIQTPRYLVKGQGQKAKMRCIPEKGHPVVFWYQQNKNNEFKFLINFQNQEVLQQIDMTEKRFSAECPSNSPCSLEIQSSEAGDSALYLCASSRQGYAEQFFGPGTRLTVL.

This clone was observed a handful of times. All gene names here are mouse names. The observed sequence ends 1 residue before the CDR3 terminus, with the missing tail filled in from the germline J gene. The J gene is TRBJ1-6, the V gene TRBV19; TRBD1 agrees at 8 bases. TRBJ1-6 is labeled an ORF, and its function is uncertain. This CDR3 has 15 residues. CDR1 FNHDT and CDR2 SITEND come from the germline V gene (reference sequence). The V and J ends lost 2 bases and 2 bases, in that order; junction bases with no gene match: 0. CDR3: CASSIRGPYNSPLYF. The DNA read from the CDR3 is TGTGCCAGCAGTATCAGGGGGCCCTATAATTCGCCCCTCTAC.

A remark on this clone: Gene and germline names: mouse. The read stops 1 residue short of the end of the CDR3; the missing end is completed from the germline J gene. Other DNA sequences in this sample translate to the same CDR3. The V call is TRBV26, the J call TRBJ1-5; D gene ambiguous. Germline loops: CDR1 KGHPV, CDR2 FQNQEV (reference sequence). This CDR3 contains 12 residues. Deletions cut 4 bases from V and 4 bases from J, with 5 bases between. CDR3 sequence reads: CASSRQNQAPLF. The CDR3 DNA, read in part, is TGTGCCAGCAGTCGGCAAAACCAGGCTCCGCTT.

As for this clone: Each gene name is a mouse one. The read ends 1 residue before the CDR3 terminus; that terminus is restored from the germline J gene. This rearrangement joins TRBV26 to TRBJ1-4; D remains unclear. The CDR3 is 13 residues long. The germline V gene has CDR1 KGHPV and CDR2 FQNQEV (reference sequence). Deletions cut 2 bases from V and 4 bases from J, with 5 bases between. Incomplete CDR3 DNA: TGTGCCAGCAGTCTGAACGGCAACGAAAGATTATTT. Protein: CASSLNGNERLF. The entire CDR3 reads CASSLNGNERLFF. The full variable domain, in which reference TRBV26 and TRBJ1-4 provide the parts outside the CDR3, is NSKVIQTPRYLVKGQGQKAKMRCIPEKGHPVVFWYQQNKNNEFKFLINFQNQEVLQQIDMTEKRFSAECPSNSPCSLEIQSSEAGDSALYLCASSLNGNERLFFGHGTKLSVL.

With respect to this clone: Mouse germline and gene names are used. The read stops 1 residue short of the end of the CDR3; the missing end is completed from the germline J gene. The gene calls are TRBV13-3 and TRBJ2-5; D is undetermined. The CDR3 runs to 14 residues. Germline V gene data show CDR1 as NNHDY and CDR2 as SYVADS. V was pared by 4 bases and J by 0 bases, with 9 bases between. The CDR3 reads CASSPRINQDTQYF. CDR3 DNA, as far as it was read: TGTGCCAGCAGTCCCCGCATTAACCAAGACACCCAGTAC.

This clone has a handful of counts. Germline and genes here are mouse. The sequence runs out 1 residue before the end of the CDR3; the remainder is reconstructed from the germline J gene. The J gene is TRBJ2-1, the V gene TRBV5, with D unclear. CDR3 size: 12 residues. Germline CDR1 and CDR2: LGHNA and YNLKQL (reference sequence). Trimming shortened V by 0 bases and J by 6 bases, and 3 bases separated the two germline ends. CDR3 residues: CASSQESAEQFF. CDR3 bases read: TGTGCCAGCAGCCAAGAGAGTGCTGAGCAGTTC.

Note on this clone: Mouse names are used for the genes. Read coverage stops 1 residue before the CDR3 terminus; the germline J gene supplies the remainder. The chain is built from TRBV4 and TRBJ1-1; 9 nucleotides align to TRBD1. Per germline, CDR1 LGHDT and CDR2 YNNKQL (reference sequence). V trimming: 4 bases; J trimming: 1 base; junction bases outside the gene matches: 10. The CDR3 totals 17 residues. The covered CDR3 bases are TGTGCCAGCAGCTTATACAGGGGGCGCCGGGGAAACACAGAAGTCTTC. It codes for CASSLYRGRRGNTEVF. The whole CDR3 protein reads CASSLYRGRRGNTEVFF.